This T cell receptor (beta chain) was obtained from a study of T-cell reconstitution after alpha-beta-depleted transplantation in children. Broader study findings: T-cell counts and diversity at one year post-transplant came mainly from newly produced T cells. High day-60 TCRbeta diversity in some patients came from surviving recipient T cells and thymic progenitors. Reportedly, only several hundred clones from non-depleted graft cells drove alpha-beta T-cell counts at about two months.

This clonotype was counted at least ten times. Its antigen is as yet unknown. TCRbeta library construction was performed incorporating unique molecular identifiers. Using its own MiXCR run on the PCR reads, TCRdb lists one record per CDR3 protein. The table includes about 490,000 distinct CDR3 sequences, about 10% detected once. Germline-derived CDR1 and CDR2 are SNHLY and FYNNEI. The CDR3 consists of 8 residues. Trimming stripped 7 bases from V and 6 bases from J, with 0 bases between. The chain carries TRBV2 and TRBJ2-5; D call uncertain. The sequences come from PBMCs, collected before TCRalphabeta/CD19-depleted stem cell transplant. This sequence was found in a child aged 2 to 15 with inherited bone marrow failure, due to receive a stem cell transplant. The CDR3: CASKTQYF. CDR3 DNA: TGTGCCAGCAAGACCCAGTACTTC.